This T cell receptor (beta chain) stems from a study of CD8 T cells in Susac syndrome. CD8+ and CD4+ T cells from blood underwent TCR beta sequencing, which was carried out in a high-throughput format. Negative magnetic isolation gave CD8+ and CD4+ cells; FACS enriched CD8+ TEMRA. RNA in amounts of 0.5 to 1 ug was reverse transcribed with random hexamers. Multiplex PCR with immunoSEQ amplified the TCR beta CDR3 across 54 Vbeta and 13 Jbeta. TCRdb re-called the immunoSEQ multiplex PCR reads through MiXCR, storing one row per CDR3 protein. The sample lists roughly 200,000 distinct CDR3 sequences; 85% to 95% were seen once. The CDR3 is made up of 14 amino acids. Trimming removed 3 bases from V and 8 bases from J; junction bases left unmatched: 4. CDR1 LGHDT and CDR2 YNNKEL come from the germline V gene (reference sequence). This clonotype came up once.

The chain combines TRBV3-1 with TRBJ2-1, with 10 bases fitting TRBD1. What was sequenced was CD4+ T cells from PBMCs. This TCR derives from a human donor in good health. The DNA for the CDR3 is TGTGCCAGCAGCCAGGACAGGGGGGTGGATGAGCAGTTCTTC. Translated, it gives CASSQDRGVDEQFF.